These T cell receptor beta chains were read from a single sample in a study of T cells in Graves' hyperthyroidism and ophthalmopathy. TCRdb called the multiplex PCR reads again in MiXCR, with one record for every CDR3 protein. The data show fewer than 400,000 distinct CDR3 sequences, around an eighth seen once. Sequencing was performed on blood. The source of these receptors is a middle-aged man with Graves' ophthalmopathy. Both conserved end residues are part of each CDR3. The D gene is left open where the match is weak. Clone size appears in some rows only: once, few, many, or a class for an expanded clone.

>-|many|TRBV29-1|TRBJ1-1
TGCAGCGTTGGGGGGGCGACCACTGAAGCTTTCTTT
CSVGGATTEAFF
>TRBD2|-|TRBV7-8|TRBJ2-7
TGTGCCAGCAGCTTAGGGTGGCTAGCGGGGGCCCTACACTACGAGCAGTACTTC
CASSLGWLAGALHYEQYF
>-|few|TRBV20-1|TRBJ1-5
TGCAGTGCAGTGGGCGGGACGGCTAATCAGCCCCAGCATTTT
CSAVGGTANQPQHF
>-|many|TRBV18|TRBJ1-6
TGTGCCAGCTCACCGACGGTTGAGAATTCACCCCTCCACTTT
CASSPTVENSPLHF
>-|many|TRBV2|TRBJ2-3
TGTGCCAGCCCAAACCTGATCTCCACAGATACGCAGTATTTT
CASPNLISTDTQYF
>TRBD1|many|TRBV3-1|TRBJ1-5
TGTGCCAGCAGCCAAACCTCGGACAGGGGGTTTGGTCAGCCCCAGCATTTT
CASSQTSDRGFGQPQHF
>TRBD2|many|TRBV3-1|TRBJ2-1
TGTGCCAGCAGCCAAACTAGGACTAGCGGGAACAATGAGCAGTTCTTC
CASSQTRTSGNNEQFF
>-|few|TRBV4-1|TRBJ1-2
TGCGCCAGCAGCCAAGTGGTCAGAAACTATGGCTACACCTTC
CASSQVVRNYGYTF
>-|many|TRBV5-1|TRBJ2-7
TGCGCCAGCAGCTCCAAACAATCATGGCAGAGGACTTTCAACGAGCAGTACTTC
CASSSKQSWQRTFNEQYF
>-|-|TRBV7-9|TRBJ1-5
TGTGCCAACAGCTCCGCCCGGGGGCCTCAGCAGCCCCAGCATTTT
CANSSARGPQQPQHF
>-|few|TRBV11-3|TRBJ1-1
TGTGCCAGCACCCTAACCCTGGATGGGACCACTGAAGCTTTCTTT
CASTLTLDGTTEAFF
>-|many|TRBV30|TRBJ2-5
TGTGCCTGGAGTCTGAGTGGGGAGACCCAGTACTTC
CAWSLSGETQYF
>-|many|TRBV5-1|TRBJ2-1
TGCGCCAGCAGCTTGGAGTTTTTGGGACTTTCACCCAATGAGCAGTTCTTC
CASSLEFLGLSPNEQFF
>-|few|TRBV14|TRBJ1-4
TGTGCCAGCAGCGAGGTACAGGGAACGAATAACGAAAAACTGTTTTTT
CASSEVQGTNNEKLFF
>TRBD1|-|TRBV15|TRBJ1-5
TGTGCCACCAGCAGAGGCAGACAGGGAAGGCAGCCCCAGCATTTT
CATSRGRQGRQPQHF
>TRBD2|many|TRBV20-1|TRBJ2-5
TGCAGTGCAGCGGGAGGCCAAGCTAGCGGGAGTTGGGAGACCCAGTACTTC
CSAAGGQASGSWETQYF
>-|many|TRBV2|TRBJ1-1
TGTGCCAGCAGGACTTCGTCGGGGGATAGCACTGAAGCTTTCTTT
CASRTSSGDSTEAFF
>-|many|TRBV14|TRBJ2-7
TGTGCCAGCAGCCAAGCGGGGCTTTACGAGCAGTACTTC
CASSQAGLYEQYF
>-|many|TRBV20-1|TRBJ2-1
TGCAGTGCTCCCCCACCGGGACTCGTCAATGAGCAGTTCTTC
CSAPPPGLVNEQFF
>TRBD1|few|TRBV7-9|TRBJ2-3
TGTGCCAGCATCCCCCCCCGCCCCGACAGGGGGGGAACAGATACGCAGTATTTT
CASIPPRPDRGGTDTQYF
>TRBD1|many|TRBV7-8|TRBJ1-4
TGTGCCAGCAGCTTAGTGAAGACAGGGTCGTATCAAAAACTGTTTTTT
CASSLVKTGSYQKLFF
>-|-|TRBV6-1|TRBJ1-3
TGTGCCAGCAGCTCCGACAGGTTCTCTGGAAACACCATATATTTT
CASSSDRFSGNTIYF